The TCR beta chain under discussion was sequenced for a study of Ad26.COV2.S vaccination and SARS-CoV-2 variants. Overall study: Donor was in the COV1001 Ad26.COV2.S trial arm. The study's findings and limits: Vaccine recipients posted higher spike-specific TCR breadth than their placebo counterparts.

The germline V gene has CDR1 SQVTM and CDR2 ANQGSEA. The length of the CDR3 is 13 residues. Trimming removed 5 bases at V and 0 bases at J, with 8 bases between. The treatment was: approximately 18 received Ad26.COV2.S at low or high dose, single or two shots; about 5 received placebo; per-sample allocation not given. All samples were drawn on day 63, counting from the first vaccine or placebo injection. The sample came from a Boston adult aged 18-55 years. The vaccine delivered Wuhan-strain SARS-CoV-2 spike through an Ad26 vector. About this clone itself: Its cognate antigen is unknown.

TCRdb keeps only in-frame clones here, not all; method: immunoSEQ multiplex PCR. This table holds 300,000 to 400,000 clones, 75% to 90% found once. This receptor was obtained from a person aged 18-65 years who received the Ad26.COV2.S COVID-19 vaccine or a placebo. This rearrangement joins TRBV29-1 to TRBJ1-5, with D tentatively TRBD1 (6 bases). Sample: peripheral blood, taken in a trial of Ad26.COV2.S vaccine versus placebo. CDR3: CSVQDSSNQPQHF. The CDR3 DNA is TGCAGCGTTCAGGACAGTAGCAATCAGCCCCAGCATTTT.